Listed below are T cell receptor beta chains from one sample, sequenced in a study of T cells after yellow fever vaccination. TCRdb recomputed calls from the 5' RACE reads with MiXCR, one row per CDR3 protein. This table holds some 390,000 distinct CDR3 sequences, about 17% found once. The material sequenced was PBMCs, taken before the yellow fever booster vaccination. The receptor source for this set is a man between 18 and 29 years old who received the YFV17D yellow fever vaccine. The CDR3 runs from the conserved cysteine through the conserved F or W. Fields, in order: D gene, clone size, J gene, V gene, CDR3 DNA, CDR3 protein. A D gene is named only where the DNA matches it firmly. Clone size is stated in some rows and not others, as once, few, many or a class when expanded.

NA few TRBJ2-3 TRBV6-5 TGTGCCAGCAGTTACTCTTCCCCTTGGGCTCAGGGCACAGATACGCAGTATTTT CASSYSSPWAQGTDTQYF
TRBD1 NA TRBJ2-5 TRBV4-1 TGCGCCAGCAGCCAAGGGGGACAGGGGGCCTCGGAGACCCAGTACTTC CASSQGGQGASETQYF
NA NA TRBJ1-2 TRBV9 TGTGCCAGCAGCGTAGGGGAGGGGTATGGCTACACCTTC CASSVGEGYGYTF
NA few TRBJ1-2 TRBV5-1 TGCGCCAGCAGCTTCCCGGGCCATGAGGCTAACTATGGCTACACCTTC CASSFPGHEANYGYTF
NA NA TRBJ2-5 TRBV12-3/TRBV12-4 TGTGCCTGTGGACCCCCTCCTGGGGTCTTC CACGPPPGVF
NA NA TRBJ1-1 TRBV20-1 TGCAGTGCCCCCGGGCCAACGAACACTGAAGCTTTCTTT CSAPGPTNTEAFF
NA NA TRBJ2-1 TRBV6-1 TGTGCCAGCAGCCAACAGGGCGTTGAGCAGTTCTTC CASSQQGVEQFF
NA few TRBJ2-5 TRBV28 TGTGCCAGCAGGCCAACTAGATCCGGAGAGACCCAGTACTTC CASRPTRSGETQYF
TRBD1 NA TRBJ2-7 TRBV7-8 TGTGCCCACAGGAAGGGGGCACGCCCGCAGTACTTC CAHRKGARPQYF
TRBD1 NA TRBJ1-2 TRBV7-2 TGTGCCAGCAGCTTTCACAGGGGCGGCTACACCTTC CASSFHRGGYTF
NA few TRBJ2-1 TRBV7-9 TGTGCCAGCAGCCAAGACCCCACTGTAGGGAGACATGAGCAGTTCTTC CASSQDPTVGRHEQFF
NA few TRBJ1-1 TRBV29-1 TGCAGCGTTGAGCGGAACACTGAAGCTTTCTTT CSVERNTEAFF
TRBD2 few TRBJ2-1 TRBV7-6 TGTGCCAGCAGCCCCGGACTAGCGGGGGGCACCAACCATGAGCAGTTCTTC CASSPGLAGGTNHEQFF
TRBD2 NA TRBJ2-1 TRBV15 TGTGCCACCAGCACCGGCGGGAGCTCCTACAATGAGCAGTTCTTC CATSTGGSSYNEQFF
TRBD1 NA TRBJ2-7 TRBV6-6 TGTGCCAGCAGTTACAACCCGGGGACAGGGGGCCACGAGCAGTACTTC CASSYNPGTGGHEQYF
NA NA TRBJ1-1 TRBV7-3 TGTGCCAGCAGCTTCAACAGTAACACTGAAGCTTTCTTT CASSFNSNTEAFF
NA NA TRBJ2-2 TRBV7-8 TGTGCCAGCAGCTGGGAGAACACCGGGGAGCTGTTTTTT CASSWENTGELFF
NA few TRBJ2-3 TRBV11-3 TGTGCCAGCAGCTTAGATCAGGTACAGGGTACAGATACGCAGTATTTT CASSLDQVQGTDTQYF
NA NA TRBJ2-1 TRBV30 TGTGCCTGGAGGGGACTCGGGCGGAGCTCCTACAATGAGCAGTTCTTC CAWRGLGRSSYNEQFF
TRBD2 few TRBJ2-3 TRBV5-1 TGCGCCAGCAACGGCGGTAGCGGGTCACGCACAGATACGCAGTATTTT CASNGGSGSRTDTQYF
TRBD1 NA TRBJ2-3 TRBV4-3 TGCGCCAGCAGCCAAGATTCCGGGACAGGGCGTACGCAGTATTTT CASSQDSGTGRTQYF
NA NA TRBJ2-3 TRBV6-5 TGTGCCAGCAGTCCCTCCGGGCCTACCTCCACAGATACGCAGTATTTT CASSPSGPTSTDTQYF